This entry describes one T cell receptor (beta chain). No antigen is known for it. Sequencing used immunoSEQ multiplex PCR; TCRdb keeps in-frame clones, though not all of them. The repertoire has 4,800 or so clones, around 74% of them found once; the top ten carry about half. This entry is derived from a study of CD8 T cell repertoires and HIV-1 epitope variants. The CDR3 runs to 14 residues. With 6 bases removed from V and 4 bases from J, the gap between germline ends came to 12 bases. The germline V gene encodes CDR1 MNHEY and CDR2 SMNVEV (reference sequence). General study results and limits: Most of the nine antigen-specific clonotypes appeared cross-reactive to autologous or escape variants.

The rearrangement uses TRBV27 and TRBJ1-4; D call uncertain. The receptor's source is a male donor with HIV. The sequenced sample was cultured CD8+ T cells derived from PBMCs. CDR3 coding DNA: TGTGCCAGCAGCCAGACACCGGGTAATGAAAAACTGTTTTTT. Amino acids: CASSQTPGNEKLFF. Filled out from reference TRBV27 and TRBJ1-4, the complete variable domain reads EAQVTQNPRYLITVTGKKLTVTCSQNMNHEYMSWYRQDPGLGLRQIYYSMNVEVTDKGDVPEGYKVSRKEKRNFPLILESPSPNQTSLYFCASSQTPGNEKLFFGSGTQLSVL.